These 14 T cell receptor beta chains came from one sample sequenced in a study of T cell therapy after organ transplantation. Using immunoSEQ multiplex PCR, the repertoire was profiled, and TCRdb retains in-frame clones only, with some absent. The table records over 45,000 clones, approximately 94% of them present only once. These TCRs are of unknown antigen specificity. Sequenced material: CD8+ T cells from blood, taken before autologous CMV-specific T cell therapy. The receptors stem from a human patient who had received a solid organ transplant and had CMV disease.

This rearrangement joins TRBV27 to TRBJ1-5; TRBD1 matches 7 bases. Germline V gene data show CDR1 as MNHEY and CDR2 as SMNVEV (reference sequence). The CDR3 is 15 amino acids. J lost 0 bases, V lost 8 bases, and 7 bases had no gene match. CDR3 protein: CASRDSYNSNQPQHF. CDR3 in DNA: TGTGCCAGCCGGGACAGTTATAATAGCAATCAGCCCCAGCATTTT.

The genes are TRBV5-1 and TRBJ1-2; 10 nucleotides agree with TRBD1. The length of the CDR3 is 15 residues. V trimming: 4 bases; J trimming: 5 bases; junction bases outside the gene matches: 8. Germline CDR1 and CDR2: SGHRS and YFSETQ. The CDR3 DNA follows: TGCGCCAGCAGCCGTCGGGACAGGGGAGAGTATGGCTACACCTTC. Residues: CASSRRDRGEYGYTF.

This clone was detected only once. This chain uses TRBV6-1 with TRBJ1-4, with a possible D match to TRBD1 (6 bases). The germline V and J ends were trimmed by 3 bases and 8 bases, with 16 bases remaining between them. CDR3 size: 15 residues. Germline V CDR1 and CDR2: MNHNS, SASEGT. The CDR3 DNA reads TGTGCCAGCAGTGAGGGGGGCAGGGATAAGGAAAAACTGTTTTTT. Its protein is CASSEGGRDKEKLFF.

The rearrangement uses TRBV29-1 and TRBJ2-3; 9 bases are shared with TRBD1. This CDR3 has 15 residues. Trimming at V came to 4 bases and at J to 2 bases, leaving 7 bases not matched to a gene. CDR1 and CDR2 from the germline V gene are SQVTM and ANQGSEA. The CDR3 nucleotides are TGCAGCGTTGCGTCGGGACAGGGATTCACAGATACGCAGTATTTT. Encoded protein: CSVASGQGFTDTQYF.

This clone came up once. This chain uses TRBV5-5 with TRBJ1-2; D not resolved. Per the germline V gene, CDR1 is SGHKS and CDR2 is YYEKEE (reference sequence). Trimming removed 0 bases from V and 1 base from J, with 13 bases in between. The CDR3 runs 16 residues. The CDR3 sequence is CASSLDSQPLNYGYTF. CDR3 DNA sequence: TGTGCCAGCAGCTTGGACAGCCAACCGCTTAACTATGGCTACACCTTC.

The chain carries TRBV6-5 and TRBJ2-5; the D gene is possibly TRBD1 (5 bases). The CDR3 has 13 residues. Deletions cut 8 bases from V and 4 bases from J, with 14 bases between. CDR1 is MNHEY, CDR2 SVGAGI, per germline. The chain's CDR3 is CASGLGVPETQYF. The CDR3 DNA follows: TGTGCCAGCGGCCTAGGGGTCCCAGAGACCCAGTACTTC.

The rearrangement joins TRBV19 to TRBJ1-5; D unresolved. Germline values: CDR1 LNHDA, CDR2 SQIVND (reference sequence). The CDR3 consists of 15 residues. V was pared by 3 bases and J by 2 bases, with 11 bases between. The CDR3 here is CASSMDVGGNQPQHF. In DNA, the CDR3 is TGTGCCAGTAGTATGGATGTCGGAGGCAATCAGCCCCAGCATTTT.

The gene calls are TRBV19 and TRBJ1-2; D remains unclear. The CDR3 contains 15 residues. CDR1 is LNHDA, CDR2 SQIVND, per germline (reference sequence). Trimming took 5 bases from V and 4 from J, leaving 17 bases between them. The CDR3 region is CASSPLRGSSYGYTF. The CDR3 DNA reads as TGTGCCAGTAGTCCCCTCCGCGGATCCTCCTATGGCTACACCTTC.

CDR3 residues: CASSVGAGMTEAFF. The CDR3, as DNA: TGTGCCAGCAGCGTAGGGGCAGGGATGACTGAAGCTTTCTTT. The J gene is TRBJ1-1, the V gene TRBV9, with a weak D call TRBD1 (5 bases). V shed 0 bases and J shed 5 bases, with 11 bases lying between them. This CDR3 has 14 residues. CDR1 is SGDLS and CDR2 is YYNGEE in the germline V gene.

This clone has only one observation. The chain joins TRBV5-1 to TRBJ1-2, with D tentatively TRBD1 (6 bases). This CDR3 is 15 amino acids long. Per germline, CDR1 SGHRS and CDR2 YFSETQ. Trimming shortened V by 5 bases and J by 2 bases, and 16 bases separated the two germline ends. The CDR3 region has the DNA TGCGCCAGCAGGCTAGACCAGACAGGAAACTATGGCTACACCTTC. Translation: CASRLDQTGNYGYTF.

This chain connects TRBV6-1 to TRBJ2-6; TRBD1 is a possible D gene (5 bases). The CDR3 contains 15 residues. Germline V CDR1 and CDR2: MNHNS, SASEGT. V lost 3 bases to trimming and J lost 0 bases, with 6 bases between them. In DNA form, the CDR3 reads TGTGCCAGCAGTGACAGGGCCTCTGGGGCCAACGTCCTGACTTTC. Amino acids: CASSDRASGANVLTF.

The chain carries TRBV5-6 and TRBJ2-3, with TRBD2 identical over 9 bases. J gave up 8 bases and V 3 bases, and 7 bases lay outside the gene matches. This CDR3 region has 14 residues. CDR1 is SGHDT, CDR2 YYEEEE, per germline. The CDR3 loop is CASSWGTSRLTQYF. The CDR3 DNA reads as TGTGCCAGCAGCTGGGGGACTAGCCGGCTTACGCAGTATTTT.

This chain joins TRBV30 and TRBJ1-1, with D unresolved. The germline CDR1 and CDR2 sequences are GTSNPN and SVGIG (reference sequence). Trimming pared 1 base from V and 4 bases from J, leaving 10 bases between. The CDR3 loop spans 13 amino acids. CDR3 nucleotide sequence: TGTGCCTGGAGTGGAAGTGTAGGCACTGAAGCTTTCTTT. The encoded protein is CAWSGSVGTEAFF. Complete variable domain (other parts from reference TRBV30 and TRBJ1-1): SQTIHQWPATLVQPVGSPLSLECTVEGTSNPNLYWYRQAAGRGLQLLFYSVGIGQISSEVPQNLSASRPQDRQFILSSKKLLLSDSGFYLCAWSGSVGTEAFFGQGTRLTVV.

V gene TRBV7-6 combines with J gene TRBJ2-1, with 7 bases matching TRBD2. Germline loops: CDR1 SGHVS, CDR2 FNYEAQ. This CDR3 contains 15 residues. Trimming took 7 bases from V and 6 from J; bases not matched to a gene: 12. The CDR3 DNA follows: TGTGCCAGCACCGTACGGCCGGGGGAGGGCAATGAGCAGTTCTTC. It codes for CASTVRPGEGNEQFF.